The 10 T cell receptor beta chains presented below share a single source sample, sequenced in a study of blood T cell repertoires in COVID-19. Clones were sequenced by immunoSEQ multiplex PCR, and TCRdb holds only the in-frame ones, with some missing. The sample lists over 110,000 clones; about 76% were seen once. The sequenced sample consisted of peripheral blood. All receptors come from a man older than 75 with acute or convalescent COVID-19.

This clone is a singleton in its sample. This chain uses TRBV4-1 with TRBJ1-1, with 10 nucleotides matching TRBD1. Germline V gene sequence: CDR1 MGHRA, CDR2 YSYEKL. V lost 1 base to trimming and J lost 4 bases; unmatched junction nucleotides: 0. The CDR3 length is 14 residues. The CDR3 region has the DNA TGCGCCAGCAGCCAAGGGGACAGGGGCACTGAAGCTTTCTTT. Encoded protein: CASSQGDRGTEAFF.

The chain joins TRBV28 to TRBJ1-4; TRBD1 aligns across 7 bases. After removal of 5 bases from V and 8 bases from J, the junction contained 11 bases not matched to a gene. The CDR3 extends over 15 amino acids. Germline V gives CDR1 MDHEN, CDR2 SYDVKM. CDR3 region: CASSPTTGADEKLFF. DNA for the CDR3: TGTGCCAGCAGTCCAACAACAGGGGCCGACGAAAAACTGTTTTTT.

J is TRBJ2-5 and V is TRBV2; 9 nucleotides agree with TRBD1. Unmatched junction bases numbered 9, after V lost 5 bases and J lost 5 bases. Looked up from germline, CDR1 is SNHLY and CDR2 is FYNNEI. The CDR3 contains 15 residues. The CDR3 DNA follows: TGTGCCAGCAGTATTAAACCCGGGACAGGGGAGACCCAGTACTTC. This encodes CASSIKPGTGETQYF.

The chain links TRBV11-2 to TRBJ2-7, with D perhaps matching TRBD2 (5 bases). There are 16 residues in the CDR3. Germline values: CDR1 SGHAT, CDR2 FQNNGV. V was pared by 5 bases and J by 0 bases, with 17 bases between. The CDR3 DNA reads as TGTGCCAGCAGCCCCCCGGGTAACCGGGGCTCCTACGAGCAGTACTTC. Its protein product is CASSPPGNRGSYEQYF. The whole variable domain, filled in from reference TRBV11-2 and TRBJ2-7, reads EAGVAQSPRYKIIEKRQSVAFWCNPISGHATLYWYQQILGQGPKLLIQFQNNGVVDDSQLPKDRFSAERLKGVDSTLKIQPAKLEDSAVYLCASSPPGNRGSYEQYFGPGTRLTVT.

J is TRBJ1-2 and V is TRBV15; 12 bases agree with TRBD1. The CDR3 is made up of 17 amino acids. Losses at the gene ends were 5 bases for V and 8 bases for J; bases not matched to a gene: 15. The V gene's germline CDR1 is LNHNV and CDR2 YYDKDF (reference sequence). The CDR3 sequence: CATSGRRDRGPAFGYTF. CDR3 sequence (DNA): TGTGCCACCAGCGGAAGGCGGGACAGGGGGCCCGCGTTCGGCTACACCTTC.

The J gene is TRBJ2-1, the V gene TRBV18, with D tentatively TRBD1 (6 bases). Germline V CDR1 and CDR2: KGHSH, LQKENI. Between the trimmed V and J ends, which lost 5 bases and 5 bases, there was a span of 16 bases. The CDR3 covers 15 residues. The CDR3 region has the DNA TGTGCCAGCTCATTTACCGGGACACAGAACAATGAGCAGTTCTTC. Encoded protein: CASSFTGTQNNEQFF.

This clone appeared a single time. The V and J genes are TRBV24-1 and TRBJ2-2; 7 bases map to TRBD1. The junction had 14 bases not matched to a gene; V was cut back by 11 bases and J by 0 bases. Germline assignment: CDR1 KGHDR and CDR2 SFDVKD. The CDR3 is 17 amino acids. The CDR3 sequence is CAIRQGNLGTNTGELFF. CDR3 coding DNA: TGTGCCATCAGACAGGGCAATCTCGGAACGAACACCGGGGAGCTGTTTTTT.

This clone was seen once. V and J are TRBV18 and TRBJ2-3; no firm D call. The CDR3 extends over 12 amino acids. V was cut by 8 bases and J by 3 bases, with 9 bases left in between. Germline lookup yields CDR1 KGHSH and CDR2 LQKENI. The CDR3 DNA reads as TGTGCCAGCCGACTCGTTACAGATACGCAGTATTTT. Translated: CASRLVTDTQYF. The variable domain in full, completed from reference TRBV18 and TRBJ2-3, reads NAGVMQNPRHLVRRRGQEARLRCSPMKGHSHVYWYRQLPEEGLKFMVYLQKENIIDESGMPKERFSAEFPKEGPSILRIQQVVRGDSAAYFCASRLVTDTQYFGPGTRLTVL.

V gene TRBV9 combines with J gene TRBJ2-3, with a possible D match to TRBD1 (7 bases). Trimming left V 3 bases short and J 3 bases short, with 14 bases between. The CDR3 contains 15 residues. Germline V gene lookup returns CDR1 SGDLS and CDR2 YYNGEE. The CDR3 region is CASSGGDSLTDTQYF. The CDR3 coding sequence is TGTGCCAGCAGCGGGGGGGACAGTCTAACAGATACGCAGTATTTT. Drawing the rest from reference TRBV9 and TRBJ2-3, the complete variable domain is DSGVTQTPKHLITATGQRVTLRCSPRSGDLSVYWYQQSLDQGLQFLIQYYNGEERAKGNILERFSAQQFPDLHSELNLSSLELGDSALYFCASSGGDSLTDTQYFGPGTRLTVL.

This clone appeared a few times. The chain joins TRBV30 to TRBJ1-1; 9 bases match TRBD1. The CDR3 is 15 residues long. From germline, CDR1 is GTSNPN and CDR2 SVGIG (reference sequence). Trimming at V came to 3 bases and at J to 2 bases, leaving 7 bases not matched to a gene. The CDR3 DNA is TGTGCCTGGAGGCCTAGGACAGGGGCCAACACTGAAGCTTTCTTT. The encoded protein is CAWRPRTGANTEAFF.